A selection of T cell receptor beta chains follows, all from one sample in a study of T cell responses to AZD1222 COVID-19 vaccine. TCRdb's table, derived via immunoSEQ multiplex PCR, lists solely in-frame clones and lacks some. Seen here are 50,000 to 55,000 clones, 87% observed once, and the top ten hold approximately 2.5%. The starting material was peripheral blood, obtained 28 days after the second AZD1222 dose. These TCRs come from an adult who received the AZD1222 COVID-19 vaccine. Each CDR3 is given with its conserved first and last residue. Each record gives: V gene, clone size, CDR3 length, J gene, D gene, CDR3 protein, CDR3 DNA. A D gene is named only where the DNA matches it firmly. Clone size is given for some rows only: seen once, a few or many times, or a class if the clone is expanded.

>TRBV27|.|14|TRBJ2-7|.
CASSPHRTSYEQYF
TGTGCCAGCAGTCCCCACAGGACCTCCTACGAGCAGTACTTC
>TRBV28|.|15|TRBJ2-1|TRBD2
CASSLSTSGRREQFF
TGTGCCAGCAGTTTATCGACTAGCGGACGGCGAGAGCAGTTCTTC
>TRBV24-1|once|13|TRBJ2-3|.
CATSDSWTDTQYF
TGTGCCACCAGTGATTCCTGGACAGATACGCAGTATTTT
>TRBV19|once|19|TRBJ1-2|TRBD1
CASIALRGTGGSHNYGYTF
TGTGCCAGTATCGCCCTACGTGGGACAGGGGGATCGCATAACTATGGCTACACCTTC
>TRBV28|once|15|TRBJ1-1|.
CASSFRGRVNTEAFF
TGTGCCAGCAGTTTTCGAGGCAGGGTGAACACTGAAGCTTTCTTT
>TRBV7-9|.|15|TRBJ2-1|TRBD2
CASPGPAGGNNEQFF
TGTGCCAGCCCTGGGCCGGCGGGAGGTAACAATGAGCAGTTCTTC
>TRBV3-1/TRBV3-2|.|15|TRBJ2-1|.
CASSRGKRGNNEQFF
TGTGCCAGCAGCCGGGGGAAACGGGGAAACAATGAGCAGTTCTTC
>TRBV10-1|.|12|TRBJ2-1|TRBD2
CARSGRANEQFF
TGCGCCCGTAGCGGGAGGGCCAATGAGCAGTTCTTC
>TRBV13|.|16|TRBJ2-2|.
CASNRRQATNTGELFF
TGTGCCAGCAACAGACGACAGGCCACGAACACCGGGGAGCTGTTTTTT
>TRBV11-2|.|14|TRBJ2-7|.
CASSVTALTYEQYF
TGTGCCAGCAGCGTAACAGCCCTGACCTACGAGCAGTACTTC
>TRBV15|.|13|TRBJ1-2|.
CATNRVGNYGYTF
TGTGCCACTAACAGGGTGGGAAACTATGGCTACACCTTC
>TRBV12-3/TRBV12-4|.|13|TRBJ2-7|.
CASTPRPFYEQYF
TGTGCCAGCACCCCCCGGCCTTTCTACGAGCAGTACTTC
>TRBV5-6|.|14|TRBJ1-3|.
CASSDGTSGNTIYF
TGTGCCAGCAGCGACGGGACATCTGGAAACACCATATATTTT
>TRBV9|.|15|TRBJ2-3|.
CASSVAGHPTDTQYF
TGTGCCAGCAGCGTAGCGGGACACCCCACAGATACGCAGTATTTT
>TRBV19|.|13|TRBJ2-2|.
CASSPGLTGELFF
TGTGCCAGTAGTCCCGGGCTGACGGGGGAGCTGTTTTTT
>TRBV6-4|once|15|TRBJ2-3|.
CASSVDLYSTDTQYF
TGTGCCAGCAGTGTCGATTTATACAGCACAGATACGCAGTATTTT
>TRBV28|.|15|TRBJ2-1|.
CASSPEWQSYNEQFF
TGTGCCAGCAGTCCCGAGTGGCAATCCTACAATGAGCAGTTCTTC
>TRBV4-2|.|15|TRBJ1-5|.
CASSRDRAGNQPQHF
TGTGCCAGCAGCCGAGATCGGGCAGGCAATCAGCCCCAGCATTTT
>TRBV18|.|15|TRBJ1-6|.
CASSPLGEGYSPLHF
TGTGCCAGCTCACCACTGGGGGAGGGATATTCACCCCTCCACTTT
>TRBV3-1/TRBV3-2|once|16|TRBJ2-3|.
CASSQDRDWGTDTQYF
TGTGCCAGCAGCCAAGATAGGGACTGGGGCACAGATACGCAGTATTTT
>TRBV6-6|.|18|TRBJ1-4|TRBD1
CASSLHAPTGAQNEKLFF
TGTGCCAGCAGTCTCCATGCCCCCACAGGGGCCCAAAATGAAAAACTGTTTTTT
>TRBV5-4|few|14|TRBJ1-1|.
CASSLLRDPTEAFF
TGTGCCAGCAGCTTACTCAGGGACCCTACGGAAGCTTTCTTT
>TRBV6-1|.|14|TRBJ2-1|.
CASSEFFRYNEQFF
TGTGCCAGCAGTGAATTCTTTAGGTACAATGAGCAGTTCTTC